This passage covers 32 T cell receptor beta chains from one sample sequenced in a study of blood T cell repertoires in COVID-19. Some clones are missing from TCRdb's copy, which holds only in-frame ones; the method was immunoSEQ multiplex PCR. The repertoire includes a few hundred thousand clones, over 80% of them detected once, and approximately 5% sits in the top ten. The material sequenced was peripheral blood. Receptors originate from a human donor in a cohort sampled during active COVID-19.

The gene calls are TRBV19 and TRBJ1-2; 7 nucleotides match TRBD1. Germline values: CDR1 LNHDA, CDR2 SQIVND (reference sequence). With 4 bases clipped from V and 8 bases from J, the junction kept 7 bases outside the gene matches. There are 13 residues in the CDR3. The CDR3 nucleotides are TGTGCCAGTAGTAAGGAGGGGGCGCGCGGCTACACCTTC. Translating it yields CASSKEGARGYTF.

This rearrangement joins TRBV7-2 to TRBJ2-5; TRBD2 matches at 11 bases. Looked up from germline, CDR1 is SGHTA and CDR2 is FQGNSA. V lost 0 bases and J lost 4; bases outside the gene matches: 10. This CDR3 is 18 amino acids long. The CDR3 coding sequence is TGTGCCAGCAGCTTAGCGGGGCTAGCGGGAGGCACGGGAGAGACCCAGTACTTC. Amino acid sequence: CASSLAGLAGGTGETQYF.

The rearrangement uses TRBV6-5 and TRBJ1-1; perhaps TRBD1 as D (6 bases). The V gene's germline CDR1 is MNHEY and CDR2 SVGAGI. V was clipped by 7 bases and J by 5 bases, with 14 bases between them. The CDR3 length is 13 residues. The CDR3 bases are TGTGCCAGCACTCAAAGGGGGAATACTGAAGCTTTCTTT. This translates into CASTQRGNTEAFF.

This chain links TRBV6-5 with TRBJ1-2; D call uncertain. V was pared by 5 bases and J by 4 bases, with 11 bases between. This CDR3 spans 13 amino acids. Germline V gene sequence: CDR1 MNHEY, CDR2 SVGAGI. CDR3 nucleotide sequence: TGTGCCAGCAGTCTTACGGCGGGCTATGGCTACACCTTC. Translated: CASSLTAGYGYTF.

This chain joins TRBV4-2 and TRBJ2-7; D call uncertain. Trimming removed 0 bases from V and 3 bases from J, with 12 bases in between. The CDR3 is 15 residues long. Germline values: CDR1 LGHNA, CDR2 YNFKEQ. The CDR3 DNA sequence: TGTGCCAGCAGCCAAGAGGCTGTGTCCATCTACGAGCAGTACTTC. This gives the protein CASSQEAVSIYEQYF.

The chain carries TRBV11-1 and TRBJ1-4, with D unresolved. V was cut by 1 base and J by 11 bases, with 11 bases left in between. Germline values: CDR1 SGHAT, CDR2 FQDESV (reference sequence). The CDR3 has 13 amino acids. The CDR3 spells CASSLGGKEKLFF. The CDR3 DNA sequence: TGTGCCAGCAGCTTAGGAGGGAAGGAGAAACTGTTTTTT.

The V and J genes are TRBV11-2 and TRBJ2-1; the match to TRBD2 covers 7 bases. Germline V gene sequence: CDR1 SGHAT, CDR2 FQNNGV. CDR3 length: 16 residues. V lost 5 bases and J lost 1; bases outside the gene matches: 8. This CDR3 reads CASSARLADSYNEQFF. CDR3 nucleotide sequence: TGTGCCAGCAGCGCCAGGCTAGCGGATTCCTACAATGAGCAGTTCTTC.

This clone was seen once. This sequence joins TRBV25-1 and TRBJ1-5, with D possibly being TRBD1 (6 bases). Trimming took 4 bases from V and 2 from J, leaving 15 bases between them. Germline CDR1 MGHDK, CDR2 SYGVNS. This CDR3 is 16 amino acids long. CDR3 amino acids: CASSVRGGWGNQPQHF. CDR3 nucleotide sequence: TGTGCCAGCAGTGTAAGGGGGGGATGGGGCAATCAGCCCCAGCATTTT.

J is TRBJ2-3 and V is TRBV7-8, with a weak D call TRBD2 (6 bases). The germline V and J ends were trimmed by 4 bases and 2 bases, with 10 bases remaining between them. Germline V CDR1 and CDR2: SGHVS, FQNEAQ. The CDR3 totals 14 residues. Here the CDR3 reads CASSWGDHTDTQYF. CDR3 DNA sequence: TGTGCCAGCAGCTGGGGGGACCACACAGATACGCAGTATTTT.

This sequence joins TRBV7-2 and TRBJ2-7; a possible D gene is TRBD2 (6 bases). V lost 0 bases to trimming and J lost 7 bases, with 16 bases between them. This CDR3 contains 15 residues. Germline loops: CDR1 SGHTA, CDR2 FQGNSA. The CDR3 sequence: CASSLAGLPGGEQYF. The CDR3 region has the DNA TGTGCCAGCAGCTTAGCGGGACTGCCTGGGGGGGAGCAGTACTTC.

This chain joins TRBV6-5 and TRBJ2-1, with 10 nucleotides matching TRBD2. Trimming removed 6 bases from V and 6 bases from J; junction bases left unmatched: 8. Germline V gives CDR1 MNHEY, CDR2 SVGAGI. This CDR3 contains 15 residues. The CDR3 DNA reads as TGTGCCAGCAGCCTAGCGGGAGTAGGTAGCAATGAGCAGTTCTTC. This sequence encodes CASSLAGVGSNEQFF.

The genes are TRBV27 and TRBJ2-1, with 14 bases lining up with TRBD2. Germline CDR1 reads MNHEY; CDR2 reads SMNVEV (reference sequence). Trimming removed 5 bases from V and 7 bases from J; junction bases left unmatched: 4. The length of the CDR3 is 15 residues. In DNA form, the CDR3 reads TGTGCCAGCAGTCCGGGGACTAGCGGGAGTAATGAGCAGTTCTTC. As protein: CASSPGTSGSNEQFF.

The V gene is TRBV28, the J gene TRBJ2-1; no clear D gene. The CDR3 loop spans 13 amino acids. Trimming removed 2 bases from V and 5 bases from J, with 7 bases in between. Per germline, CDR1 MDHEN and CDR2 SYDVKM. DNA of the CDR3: TGTGCCAGCAGTTTAAGACTCCACAATGAGCAGTTCTTC. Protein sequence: CASSLRLHNEQFF.

The CDR3 loop reads CASGRRGEAFF. The CDR3 DNA reads TGTGCCAGCGGTCGGCGGGGTGAAGCTTTCTTT. V usage is TRBV2 and J usage is TRBJ1-1; D gene ambiguous. This CDR3 is built from 11 residues. Germline CDR1 is SNHLY and CDR2 is FYNNEI. V was cut by 8 bases and J by 7 bases, with 11 bases left in between.

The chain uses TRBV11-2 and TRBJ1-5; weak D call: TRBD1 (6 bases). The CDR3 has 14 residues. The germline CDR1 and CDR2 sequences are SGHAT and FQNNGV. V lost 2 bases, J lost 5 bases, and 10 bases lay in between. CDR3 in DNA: TGTGCCAGCAGCTTAACGGCAGGGGATCAGCCCCAGCATTTT. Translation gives CASSLTAGDQPQHF.

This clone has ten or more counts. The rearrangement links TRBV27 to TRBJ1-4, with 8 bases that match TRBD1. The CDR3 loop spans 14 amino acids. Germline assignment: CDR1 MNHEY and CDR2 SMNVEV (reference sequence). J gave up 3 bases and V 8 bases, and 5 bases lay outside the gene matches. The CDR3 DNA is TGTGCCAGCGCAGACAGGGGCCCTAATGAAAAACTGTTTTTT. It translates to CASADRGPNEKLFF.

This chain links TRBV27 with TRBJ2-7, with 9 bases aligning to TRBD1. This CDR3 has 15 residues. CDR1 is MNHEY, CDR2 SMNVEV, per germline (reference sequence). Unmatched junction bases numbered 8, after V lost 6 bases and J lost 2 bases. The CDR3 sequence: CASRQQGALTYEQYF. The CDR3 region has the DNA TGTGCCAGCAGGCAACAGGGGGCCCTAACCTACGAGCAGTACTTC.

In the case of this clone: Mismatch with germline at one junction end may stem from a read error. The CDR3 nucleotides read TGCAGCGTTAAAGACAGGGATTTTCAGCCCCAGCATTTT. As protein: CSVKDRDFQPQHF. The V gene is TRBV29-1, the J gene TRBJ1-5; 7 positions agree with TRBD1. Germline V gene sequence: CDR1 SQVTM, CDR2 ANQGSEA. The CDR3 is 13 amino acids.

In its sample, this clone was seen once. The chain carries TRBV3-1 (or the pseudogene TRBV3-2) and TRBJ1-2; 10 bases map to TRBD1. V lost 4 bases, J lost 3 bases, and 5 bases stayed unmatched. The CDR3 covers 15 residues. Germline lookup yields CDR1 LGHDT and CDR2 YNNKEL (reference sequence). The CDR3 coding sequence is TGTGCCAGCAGCCCCCGGGACAGGGGTTACTATGGCTACACCTTC. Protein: CASSPRDRGYYGYTF.

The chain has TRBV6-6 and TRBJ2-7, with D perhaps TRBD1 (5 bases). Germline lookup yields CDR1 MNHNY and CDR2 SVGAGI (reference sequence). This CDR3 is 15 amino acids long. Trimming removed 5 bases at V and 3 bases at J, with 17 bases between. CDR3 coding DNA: TGTGCCAGCAGTACGGACACGGTTGTTTTCTACGAGCAGTACTTC. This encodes CASSTDTVVFYEQYF.

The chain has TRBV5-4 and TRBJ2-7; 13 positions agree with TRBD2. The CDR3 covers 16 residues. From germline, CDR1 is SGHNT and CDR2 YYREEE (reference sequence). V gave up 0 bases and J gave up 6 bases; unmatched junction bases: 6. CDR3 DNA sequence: TGTGCCAGCAGCTTGGGACTAGCGGGAGGCATGGGCGAGCAGTACTTC. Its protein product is CASSLGLAGGMGEQYF.

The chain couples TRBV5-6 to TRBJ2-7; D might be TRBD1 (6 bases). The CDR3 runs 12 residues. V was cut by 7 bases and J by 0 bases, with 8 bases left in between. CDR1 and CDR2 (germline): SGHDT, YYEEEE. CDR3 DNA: TGTGCCAGCCAGGGGAGCTCCTACGAGCAGTACTTC. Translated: CASQGSSYEQYF.

The CDR3 nucleotides read TGTGCCAGCAGCCAAGGGGTCCGAAACACTGAAGCTTTCTTT. The encoded protein is CASSQGVRNTEAFF. The genes are TRBV13 and TRBJ1-1; TRBD1 is a possible D gene (5 bases). V lost 5 bases and J 2 bases, leaving 12 bases between the germline ends. The CDR3 sequence is 14 residues long. CDR1 and CDR2 (germline): PRHDT, FYEKMQ (reference sequence).

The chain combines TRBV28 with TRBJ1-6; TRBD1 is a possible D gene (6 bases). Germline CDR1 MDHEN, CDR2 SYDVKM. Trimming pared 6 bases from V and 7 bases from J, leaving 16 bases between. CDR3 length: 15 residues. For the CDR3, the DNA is TGTGCCAGCAGGAAAACAGGGAGCCCGAATTCACCCCTCCACTTT. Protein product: CASRKTGSPNSPLHF.

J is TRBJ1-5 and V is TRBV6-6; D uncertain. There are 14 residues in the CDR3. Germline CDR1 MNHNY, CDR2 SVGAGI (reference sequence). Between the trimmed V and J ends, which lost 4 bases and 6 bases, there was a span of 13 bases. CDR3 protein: CASSLPGSSQPQHF. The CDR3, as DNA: TGTGCCAGCAGTTTACCGGGATCAAGTCAGCCCCAGCATTTT.

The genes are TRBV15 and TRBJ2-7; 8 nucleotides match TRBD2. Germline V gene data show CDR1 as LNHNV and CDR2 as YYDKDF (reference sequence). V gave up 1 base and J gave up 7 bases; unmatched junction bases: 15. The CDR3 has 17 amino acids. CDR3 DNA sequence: TGTGCCACCAGCAGAGGAATAGCCGGGAGGGCCTCCCGGGAGCAGTACTTC. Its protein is CATSRGIAGRASREQYF.

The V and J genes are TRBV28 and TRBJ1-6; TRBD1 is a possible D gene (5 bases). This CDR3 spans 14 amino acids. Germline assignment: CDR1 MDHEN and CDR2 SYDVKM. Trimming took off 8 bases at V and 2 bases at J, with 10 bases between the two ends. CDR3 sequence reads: CASVGEPYNSPLHF. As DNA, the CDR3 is TGTGCCAGCGTAGGGGAACCCTATAATTCACCCCTCCACTTT.

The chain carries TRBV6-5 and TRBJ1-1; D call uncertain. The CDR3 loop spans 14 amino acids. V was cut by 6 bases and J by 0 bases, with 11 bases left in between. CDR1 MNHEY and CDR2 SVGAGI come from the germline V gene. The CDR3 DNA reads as TGTGCCAGCAGCCGGACTCGTATGAACACTGAAGCTTTCTTT. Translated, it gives CASSRTRMNTEAFF.

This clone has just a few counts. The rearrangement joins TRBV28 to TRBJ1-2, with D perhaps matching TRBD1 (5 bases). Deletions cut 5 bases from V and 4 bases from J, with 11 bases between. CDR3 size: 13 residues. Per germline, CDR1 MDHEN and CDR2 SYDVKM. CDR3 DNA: TGTGCCAGCAGTGGGGGGGGACCCTATGGCTACACCTTC. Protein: CASSGGGPYGYTF.

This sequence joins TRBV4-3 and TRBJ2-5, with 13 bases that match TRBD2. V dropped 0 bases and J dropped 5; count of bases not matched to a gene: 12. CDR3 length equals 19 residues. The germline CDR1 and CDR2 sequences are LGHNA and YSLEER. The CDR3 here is CASSQDRRLAGGQGETQYF. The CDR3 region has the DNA TGCGCCAGCAGCCAAGATAGACGACTAGCGGGAGGTCAGGGGGAGACCCAGTACTTC.

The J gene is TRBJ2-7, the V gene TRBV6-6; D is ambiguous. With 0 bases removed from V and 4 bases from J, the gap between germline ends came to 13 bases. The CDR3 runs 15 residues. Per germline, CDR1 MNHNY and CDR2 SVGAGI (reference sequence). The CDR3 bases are TGTGCCAGCAGTTACTCGTCCCCCAGTATGTACGAGCAGTACTTC. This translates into CASSYSSPSMYEQYF.

The DNA of the CDR3 is TGTGCCAGCAGTGCCACAGGGAATTACGAGCAGTACTTC. This encodes CASSATGNYEQYF. The chain joins TRBV12-3 or TRBV12-4 to TRBJ2-7, with D maybe TRBD1 (6 bases). The CDR3 length is 13 residues. With 5 bases removed from V and 4 bases from J, the gap between germline ends came to 12 bases.